This T cell receptor (beta chain) was captured by sequencing in a study of cytomegalovirus exposure and HLA in healthy donors. Notes on the study in general: Rare sequences made up most TCRs, while some public TCRs were found in many donors. Under in vitro conditions, a few CMV-associated chains were confirmed as specific for CMV antigens.

This clone appeared once. Its antigen is not known. The CDR3 length is 16 residues. The germline gives CDR1 SGHDT, CDR2 YYEEEE. Trimming removed 1 base from V and 4 bases from J; junction bases left unmatched: 7. Repertoires were generated with immunoSEQ multiplex PCR, while TCRdb's copy carries only in-frame clones and drops some. The table has 120,000 or so clones, 85% to 90% seen once. This sequence originates from a young man in good health and CMV-seronegative. The V gene is TRBV5-6, the J gene TRBJ2-2; 7 bases agree with TRBD2. The material sequenced was PBMCs. The CDR3 nucleotides are TGTGCCAGCAGCTTGCCGTGGGAGGGCCCCACCGGGGAGCTGTTTTTT. As protein: CASSLPWEGPTGELFF.